The present TCR beta chain was sequenced within a study of human T cells and chemical hapten exposure. Each CDR3 protein gets one entry after TCRdb re-called the RACE reads with MiXCR. This table has some 94,000 distinct CDR3 sequences, 9.5% to 15% appearing once. The V gene lost 5 bases and the J gene lost 8 bases, with 13 bases spanning the gap. The germline gives CDR1 SGHTA, CDR2 FQGTGA. The CDR3 is made up of 14 amino acids. This clonotype was seen more than once but under ten times. Time point here: patch test 1, 2 weeks after DPC sensitization. Treatment defined: therapeutic diphenylcyclopropenone sensitization with weekly scalp DPC.

The receptor was isolated from a middle-aged woman with alopecia areata. Some clones in this sample may be carry-over from other donors' samples. The chain is built from TRBV7-3 and TRBJ1-6, with D possibly TRBD1 on 5 matching bases. The input for sequencing was whole blood, taken in connection with sensitization to the hapten diphenylcyclopropenone (DPC). CDR3 amino acids: CASSRGTAYSPLHF. CDR3 nucleotide sequence: TGTGCCAGCAGCCGTGGGACCGCCTATTCACCCCTCCACTTT.